These T cell receptor beta chains were read from a single sample in a study of blood T cell repertoires in COVID-19. TCRdb keeps only in-frame clones here, not all; method: immunoSEQ multiplex PCR. The table records around 260,000 clones, roughly 86% of them present only once. The specimen sequenced was peripheral blood. All receptors derive from a woman aged 45-59 years with acute or convalescent COVID-19. Both conserved end residues are part of each CDR3.

V	J	CDR3
TRBV7-2	TRBJ2-7	CASSRATGVDYEQYF
TRBV20-1	TRBJ2-3	CSASSGGTDTQYF
TRBV5-4	TRBJ2-5	CASSLGTSGILETQYF
TRBV2	TRBJ1-1	CASSGVSAEAFF
TRBV6-1	TRBJ2-3	CASSESGNTDTQYF
TRBV6-5	TRBJ1-2	CASTRQDHYGYTF
TRBV30	TRBJ2-1	CAYHQGQSSYNEQFF
TRBV7-9	TRBJ2-5	CASSSYTGGETQYF
TRBV9	TRBJ2-2	CASNRQPRILNTGELFF
TRBV4-3	TRBJ2-2	CASSQDFGQGAAGELFF
TRBV5-1	TRBJ2-3	CASSLGQGGDTQYF
TRBV7-3	TRBJ1-2	CASSSGQYGYTF
TRBV19	TRBJ2-7	CASITRGGAYEQYF
TRBV4-2	TRBJ1-4	CASSRDRRNEKLFF
TRBV29-1	TRBJ1-2	CSVEVGGGQGYGYTF
TRBV28	TRBJ2-3	CASSPTGGSTDTQYF
TRBV5-1	TRBJ2-5	CASSSTGDREETQYF
TRBV28	TRBJ1-1	CASIEGGDLGAFF
TRBV5-1	TRBJ2-1	CASSRLPGLALGDEQFF
TRBV4-1	TRBJ1-2	CASSQAGVHGYTF
TRBV7-9	TRBJ2-1	CASSLGTSGRAGEQFF
TRBV16	TRBJ1-5	CASSYSPGRQGYSNQPQHF
TRBV9	TRBJ2-5	CASSVTGLAGDGETQYF
TRBV5-5	TRBJ1-6	CASSLQGDGHIPLHF
TRBV28	TRBJ1-2	CASSATGSTSNYGYTF
TRBV5-4	TRBJ2-3	CASSSLSGRGADTQYF
TRBV14	TRBJ1-6	CASSQAEGARSPLHF
TRBV5-5	TRBJ2-4	CASSLNPGDGENIQYF